This T cell receptor beta chain was retrieved from a study of blood T cell repertoires in COVID-19. Looking at the study overall: The United States, Italy and Spain were the sources of the acute and convalescent COVID-19 samples.

Clones were sequenced by immunoSEQ multiplex PCR, and TCRdb holds only the in-frame ones, with some missing. The sample contains a few hundred thousand clones, roughly 84% of which appear only once. The receptor was derived from a woman aged 18-29 years with acute or convalescent COVID-19. Input material: peripheral blood.

The CDR3 DNA reads as TGTGCCAGCAGTGACCCGGGCAGGGCTAGCAATCAGCCCCAGCATTTT. This codes for CASSDPGRASNQPQHF. The chain joins TRBV6-2 or TRBV6-3 to TRBJ1-5, with a tentative D call TRBD1 (5 bases). The CDR3 covers 16 residues. The germline gives CDR1 MNHEY, CDR2 SVGEGT. Trimming pared 5 bases from V and 0 bases from J, leaving 14 bases between.